The rows below give T cell receptor beta chains drawn from one sample of a study of blood T cell repertoires in COVID-19. Assay: immunoSEQ multiplex PCR; the TCRdb copy retains only in-frame clones and omits some. The data show under 300,000 clones, 70% to 90% seen once. Sequencing input: PBMCs or T cells enriched from blood (not recorded which). All receptors derive from a woman aged 50 to 60 who had been exposed to COVID-19. CDR3s include the opening cysteine and the closing phenylalanine or tryptophan. The order of the fields is J gene, clone size, V gene, D gene, CDR3 protein, CDR3 DNA. D genes are given only for firm matches. Some rows mark clone size as missing; the rest say once, few, many or name a class of expanded clone.

J gene: TRBJ1-1
clone size: once
V gene: TRBV18
D gene: -
CDR3 protein: CASSPREGSAEAFF
CDR3 DNA: TGTGCCAGCTCTCCCCGTGAGGGATCCGCTGAAGCTTTCTTT

J gene: TRBJ1-3
clone size: -
V gene: TRBV19
D gene: TRBD1
CDR3 protein: CASRARDRVSGNTIYF
CDR3 DNA: TGTGCCAGTAGAGCCCGGGACAGGGTTTCTGGAAACACCATATATTTT

J gene: TRBJ2-5
clone size: once
V gene: TRBV5-1
D gene: -
CDR3 protein: CASSSAVAQETQYF
CDR3 DNA: TGCGCCAGCAGCTCGGCGGTCGCACAAGAGACCCAGTACTTC

J gene: TRBJ2-6
clone size: once
V gene: TRBV11-2
D gene: -
CDR3 protein: CASSETFSVLTF
CDR3 DNA: TGTGCCAGCTCGGAGACTTTCAGCGTCCTGACTTTC

J gene: TRBJ1-5
clone size: -
V gene: TRBV10-2
D gene: TRBD1
CDR3 protein: CASRLTGVINQPQHF
CDR3 DNA: TGCGCCAGCAGACTGACAGGGGTAATTAATCAGCCCCAGCATTTT

J gene: TRBJ1-6
clone size: -
V gene: TRBV10-3
D gene: -
CDR3 protein: CAISESKWGVGSPLHF
CDR3 DNA: TGTGCCATCAGTGAGTCGAAATGGGGAGTTGGTTCACCCCTCCACTTT

J gene: TRBJ1-1
clone size: -
V gene: TRBV10-3
D gene: -
CDR3 protein: CAIRGEGTEAFF
CDR3 DNA: TGTGCCATCAGGGGGGAGGGCACTGAAGCTTTCTTT

J gene: TRBJ2-2
clone size: -
V gene: TRBV12-3/TRBV12-4
D gene: -
CDR3 protein: CASSPRGTGELFF
CDR3 DNA: TGTGCCAGCAGTCCACGAGGCACCGGGGAGCTGTTTTTT

J gene: TRBJ1-2
clone size: -
V gene: TRBV7-2
D gene: TRBD1
CDR3 protein: CASSRSTGGGFGYTF
CDR3 DNA: TGTGCCAGCAGCAGATCGACAGGGGGAGGCTTTGGCTACACCTTC

J gene: TRBJ1-3
clone size: -
V gene: TRBV9
D gene: TRBD1
CDR3 protein: CASSVANIPGGSGNTIYF
CDR3 DNA: TGTGCCAGCAGCGTCGCAAATATACCAGGGGGCAGTGGAAACACCATATATTTT

J gene: TRBJ1-2
clone size: -
V gene: TRBV2
D gene: -
CDR3 protein: CASSVGRQDPPFNYGYTF
CDR3 DNA: TGTGCCAGCTCCGTGGGCCGACAGGACCCTCCCTTTAACTATGGCTACACCTTC

J gene: TRBJ1-2
clone size: -
V gene: TRBV30
D gene: TRBD1
CDR3 protein: CAWSTGTGNDYGYTF
CDR3 DNA: TGTGCCTGGAGCACCGGGACAGGAAACGACTATGGCTACACCTTC

J gene: TRBJ1-1
clone size: -
V gene: TRBV7-9
D gene: -
CDR3 protein: CASSGPENTEAFF
CDR3 DNA: TGTGCCAGCAGCGGGCCGGAGAACACTGAAGCTTTCTTT

J gene: TRBJ2-7
clone size: -
V gene: TRBV12-3/TRBV12-4
D gene: -
CDR3 protein: CASSTIQYEQYF
CDR3 DNA: TGTGCCAGCAGTACAATCCAATACGAGCAGTACTTC

J gene: TRBJ1-5
clone size: -
V gene: TRBV7-8
D gene: -
CDR3 protein: CASSLEQGHQPQHF
CDR3 DNA: TGTGCCAGCAGCTTAGAGCAGGGCCATCAGCCCCAGCATTTT

J gene: TRBJ1-1
clone size: -
V gene: TRBV27
D gene: TRBD1
CDR3 protein: CASSLWTGVNTEAFF
CDR3 DNA: TGTGCCAGCAGTTTGTGGACAGGGGTGAACACTGAAGCTTTCTTT

J gene: TRBJ2-1
clone size: -
V gene: TRBV12-3/TRBV12-4
D gene: -
CDR3 protein: CASSRTVNEQFF
CDR3 DNA: TGTGCCAGCAGTCGGACTGTCAATGAGCAGTTCTTC

J gene: TRBJ1-2
clone size: -
V gene: TRBV29-1
D gene: -
CDR3 protein: CSVNRDYGYTF
CDR3 DNA: TGCAGCGTTAACAGGGATTATGGCTACACCTTC

J gene: TRBJ2-1
clone size: -
V gene: TRBV4-3
D gene: TRBD1
CDR3 protein: CASSQASGTGGIYNEQFF
CDR3 DNA: TGCGCCAGCAGCCAAGCCTCGGGCACAGGGGGCATCTACAATGAGCAGTTCTTC

J gene: TRBJ1-4
clone size: -
V gene: TRBV6-2/TRBV6-3
D gene: -
CDR3 protein: CASSYRQEKLFF
CDR3 DNA: TGTGCCAGCAGTTATAGACAAGAAAAACTGTTTTTT

J gene: TRBJ1-1
clone size: -
V gene: TRBV29-1
D gene: TRBD1
CDR3 protein: CSVDLGQGGEAFF
CDR3 DNA: TGCAGCGTGGACTTGGGACAGGGAGGTGAAGCTTTCTTT

J gene: TRBJ2-7
clone size: -
V gene: TRBV7-9
D gene: TRBD2
CDR3 protein: CASSLTSGGALRTKQYF
CDR3 DNA: TGTGCCAGCAGCCTGACTAGCGGGGGGGCTCTACGTACGAAGCAGTACTTC

J gene: TRBJ1-4
clone size: -
V gene: TRBV5-5
D gene: TRBD1
CDR3 protein: CASSRQGINEKLFF
CDR3 DNA: TGTGCCAGCAGCCGACAGGGGATAAATGAAAAACTGTTTTTT

J gene: TRBJ1-1
clone size: -
V gene: TRBV14
D gene: -
CDR3 protein: CASSRSGGYTEAFF
CDR3 DNA: TGTGCCAGCAGCAGATCGGGGGGGTACACTGAAGCTTTCTTT

J gene: TRBJ2-7
clone size: -
V gene: TRBV6-2/TRBV6-3
D gene: -
CDR3 protein: CASSRQEHYEQYF
CDR3 DNA: TGTGCCAGCAGTCGACAGGAACACTACGAGCAGTACTTC

J gene: TRBJ2-1
clone size: -
V gene: TRBV12-3/TRBV12-4
D gene: -
CDR3 protein: CASSLGRLNEQFF
CDR3 DNA: TGTGCCAGCAGTCTAGGGAGATTGAATGAGCAGTTCTTC

J gene: TRBJ2-2
clone size: -
V gene: TRBV27
D gene: -
CDR3 protein: CASSLLARTTGELFF
CDR3 DNA: TGTGCCAGCAGTTTATTGGCCAGAACAACCGGGGAGCTGTTTTTT

J gene: TRBJ1-3
clone size: -
V gene: TRBV14
D gene: TRBD1
CDR3 protein: CASSLRQGFSGNTIYF
CDR3 DNA: TGTGCCAGCAGCCTGAGACAGGGATTCTCTGGAAACACCATATATTTT

J gene: TRBJ2-7
clone size: once
V gene: TRBV4-1
D gene: TRBD1
CDR3 protein: CASSQEEQGKVEQYF
CDR3 DNA: TGCGCCAGCAGCCAAGAGGAACAGGGGAAGGTCGAGCAGTACTTC

J gene: TRBJ2-1
clone size: once
V gene: TRBV7-9
D gene: -
CDR3 protein: CASSLIRDRHNEQFF
CDR3 DNA: TGTGCCAGCAGCTTAATACGAGACAGGCACAATGAGCAGTTCTTC

J gene: TRBJ1-2
clone size: -
V gene: TRBV21-1
D gene: -
CDR3 protein: CASSISYGYTF
CDR3 DNA: TGTGCCAGCAGCATCAGCTATGGCTACACCTTC

J gene: TRBJ1-2
clone size: -
V gene: TRBV2
D gene: -
CDR3 protein: CASSALGAGYTF
CDR3 DNA: TGTGCCAGCAGTGCCCTAGGGGCAGGCTACACCTTC

J gene: TRBJ2-1
clone size: few
V gene: TRBV30
D gene: -
CDR3 protein: CAWSLRNEQFF
CDR3 DNA: TGTGCCTGGAGTCTCCGGAATGAGCAGTTCTTC

J gene: TRBJ1-4
clone size: -
V gene: TRBV27
D gene: -
CDR3 protein: CASKYREGEKLFF
CDR3 DNA: TGTGCCAGCAAGTACAGGGAGGGGGAAAAACTGTTTTTT

J gene: TRBJ2-6
clone size: -
V gene: TRBV7-9
D gene: TRBD1
CDR3 protein: CASSLGGTGSGANVLTF
CDR3 DNA: TGTGCCAGCAGCTTAGGCGGGACAGGGTCTGGGGCCAACGTCCTGACTTTC

J gene: TRBJ1-2
clone size: -
V gene: TRBV30
D gene: TRBD1
CDR3 protein: CAWSRPSLTGAGGYTF
CDR3 DNA: TGTGCCTGGAGCCGTCCCTCCCTGACAGGGGCGGGAGGCTACACCTTC

J gene: TRBJ1-5
clone size: -
V gene: TRBV6-5
D gene: TRBD1
CDR3 protein: CASSSTGGVVQHF
CDR3 DNA: TGTGCCAGCAGCTCGACAGGGGGGGTAGTCCAGCATTTT

J gene: TRBJ1-4
clone size: -
V gene: TRBV6-6
D gene: TRBD1
CDR3 protein: CASRDRASTNEKLFF
CDR3 DNA: TGTGCCAGCAGGGACAGGGCATCGACTAATGAAAAACTGTTTTTT

J gene: TRBJ2-7
clone size: few
V gene: TRBV10-3
D gene: TRBD2
CDR3 protein: CAISGTSGSVTYEQYF
CDR3 DNA: TGTGCCATCAGTGGGACTAGCGGGAGCGTTACCTACGAGCAGTACTTC

J gene: TRBJ2-5
clone size: -
V gene: TRBV11-1
D gene: TRBD2
CDR3 protein: CASSRVLAGGETQYF
CDR3 DNA: TGTGCCAGCAGCCGGGTGCTAGCGGGGGGGGAGACCCAGTACTTC

J gene: TRBJ2-5
clone size: -
V gene: TRBV2
D gene: -
CDR3 protein: CASTQRETQYF
CDR3 DNA: TGTGCCAGCACTCAGAGGGAGACCCAGTACTTC

J gene: TRBJ2-5
clone size: -
V gene: TRBV18
D gene: -
CDR3 protein: CASSPKRETQYF
CDR3 DNA: TGTGCCAGCTCACCCAAGAGAGAGACCCAGTACTTC

J gene: TRBJ1-2
clone size: -
V gene: TRBV12-3/TRBV12-4
D gene: -
CDR3 protein: CASRGNRAQGYTF
CDR3 DNA: TGTGCCAGCAGGGGGAACAGGGCGCAGGGCTACACCTTC

J gene: TRBJ2-3
clone size: few
V gene: TRBV27
D gene: -
CDR3 protein: CASSLFAATDTQYF
CDR3 DNA: TGTGCCAGCAGTTTATTTGCGGCCACAGATACGCAGTATTTT

J gene: TRBJ2-3
clone size: -
V gene: TRBV5-1
D gene: TRBD1
CDR3 protein: CASSLGQGRTDTQYF
CDR3 DNA: TGCGCCAGCAGCTTGGGACAGGGACGCACAGATACGCAGTATTTT

J gene: TRBJ2-5
clone size: -
V gene: TRBV11-2
D gene: -
CDR3 protein: CASSSFLQETQYF
CDR3 DNA: TGTGCCAGCAGCTCCTTTCTACAAGAGACCCAGTACTTC

J gene: TRBJ1-4
clone size: -
V gene: TRBV7-6
D gene: -
CDR3 protein: CASTPGHGRNEKLFF
CDR3 DNA: TGTGCCAGCACCCCCGGACACGGCCGGAATGAAAAACTGTTTTTT

J gene: TRBJ2-5
clone size: -
V gene: TRBV3-1/TRBV3-2
D gene: -
CDR3 protein: CASSQDTAGSTQYF
CDR3 DNA: TGTGCCAGCAGCCAAGATACGGCGGGGTCGACCCAGTACTTC

J gene: TRBJ2-1
clone size: -
V gene: TRBV3-1/TRBV3-2
D gene: -
CDR3 protein: CASSQVKLAGINEQFF
CDR3 DNA: TGTGCCAGCAGCCAAGTAAAGTTGGCGGGGATTAATGAGCAGTTCTTC

J gene: TRBJ1-5
clone size: -
V gene: TRBV28
D gene: -
CDR3 protein: CASSVLRDSNQPQHF
CDR3 DNA: TGTGCCAGCAGTGTGCTGAGGGATAGCAATCAGCCCCAGCATTTT

J gene: TRBJ2-7
clone size: -
V gene: TRBV28
D gene: TRBD1
CDR3 protein: CASRLQGGNWYEQYF
CDR3 DNA: TGTGCCAGCAGGTTACAGGGGGGTAATTGGTACGAGCAGTACTTC

J gene: TRBJ1-1
clone size: -
V gene: TRBV28
D gene: -
CDR3 protein: CASSLRQRNTEAFF
CDR3 DNA: TGTGCCAGCAGCCTACGACAGCGGAACACTGAAGCTTTCTTT

J gene: TRBJ2-1
clone size: -
V gene: TRBV7-9
D gene: -
CDR3 protein: CASSPPQSNEQFF
CDR3 DNA: TGTGCCAGCAGCCCCCCCCAGTCCAATGAGCAGTTCTTC

J gene: TRBJ1-2
clone size: -
V gene: TRBV7-9
D gene: -
CDR3 protein: CASSLRREGYGYTF
CDR3 DNA: TGTGCCAGCAGCTTAAGACGGGAAGGATATGGCTACACCTTC

J gene: TRBJ1-1
clone size: -
V gene: TRBV5-4
D gene: -
CDR3 protein: CASSLAGRETEAFF
CDR3 DNA: TGTGCCAGCAGCTTGGCCGGTAGGGAGACTGAAGCTTTCTTT

J gene: TRBJ2-2
clone size: -
V gene: TRBV7-9
D gene: -
CDR3 protein: CASSFYRAKTGELFF
CDR3 DNA: TGTGCCAGCAGCTTTTACAGGGCGAAAACCGGGGAGCTGTTTTTT

J gene: TRBJ2-1
clone size: -
V gene: TRBV27
D gene: TRBD1
CDR3 protein: CASSPQGYNEQFF
CDR3 DNA: TGTGCCAGCAGCCCACAGGGGTACAATGAGCAGTTCTTC